Below are 9 T cell receptor beta chains sequenced from a single sample in a study of tumor-infiltrating lymphocytes in primary liver carcinoma. The input was approximately 500 ng total RNA; TCR beta cDNA was made from it with a constant-region primer. The TCR beta library was amplified through three nested multiplex PCR rounds in a modified ARM-PCR procedure. A C-beta reverse primer was combined with TRBV1-TRBV30 forward primers in the first two PCR rounds, and each round had 10 cycles. TCRdb processed the multiplex PCR reads anew with MiXCR; each CDR3 protein has one entry. The table includes 300,000 to 350,000 distinct CDR3 sequences, roughly two thirds detected once. The authors took blood RNA from unsorted whole blood and also extracted germline DNA. The sample taken for sequencing was peripheral blood. The receptors here all came from a man between 35 and 55 years old with primary liver carcinoma and hepatitis B virus infection.

The chain is built from TRBV10-3 and TRBJ2-5; TRBD2 agrees at 11 bases. Germline lookup yields CDR1 ENHRY and CDR2 SYGVKD. The CDR3 loop spans 14 amino acids. The ends lost 10 bases at V and 3 bases at J; junction bases unmatched: 7. CDR3 bases: TGTGCCACTGGGGGTAGCGGGGGGGAAGAGACCCAGTACTTC. As protein: CATGGSGGEETQYF.

A note on this clonotype: Because the CDR3's place on the DNA is in doubt, the DNA is left out and the CDR3 is given as listed by TCRdb. This chain links TRBV11-2 with TRBJ2-1; the D call in the table, TRBD1, was not verified against the DNA. Germline CDR1 is SGHAT and CDR2 is FQNNGV. The CDR3 region is 15 residues in length, termini included. CDR3 loop: CGSIPGEVGRGSELF.

This clonotype was recorded only once. The rearrangement joins TRBV11-2 to TRBJ2-6, with D possibly being TRBD2 (6 bases). The CDR3 loop spans 19 amino acids. CDR1 SGHAT and CDR2 FQNNGV come from the germline V gene. Trimming took 3 bases from V and 1 from J, leaving 19 bases between them. The CDR3 loop is CASSFASVLSGSGANVLTF. CDR3 DNA: TGTGCCAGCAGCTTTGCCTCAGTTCTGAGCGGGTCTGGGGCCAACGTCCTGACTTTC. Supplemented by reference TRBV11-2 and TRBJ2-6, the full variable domain reads EAGVAQSPRYKIIEKRQSVAFWCNPISGHATLYWYQQILGQGPKLLIQFQNNGVVDDSQLPKDRFSAERLKGVDSTLKIQPAKLEDSAVYLCASSFASVLSGSGANVLTFGAGSRLTVL.

The V gene is TRBV11-2, the J gene TRBJ1-1, with D possibly being TRBD1 (5 bases). Trimming removed 5 bases at V and 10 bases at J, with 14 bases between. This CDR3 is built from 12 residues. Germline loops: CDR1 SGHAT, CDR2 FQNNGV. The CDR3 is CASSGTGAGAFF. DNA of the CDR3: TGTGCCAGCAGCGGCACCGGGGCTGGAGCTTTCTTT.

This clonotype was recorded many times. The rearrangement uses TRBV7-9 and TRBJ2-7, with TRBD2 identical over 10 bases. Per germline, CDR1 SEHNR and CDR2 FQNEAQ (reference sequence). The junction had 14 bases not matched to a gene; V was cut back by 9 bases and J by 6 bases. The CDR3 runs 15 residues. This chain's CDR3 is CASTPLASGSSEQYF. The DNA for the CDR3 is TGTGCCAGTACTCCATTGGCTAGCGGGAGTAGCGAGCAGTACTTC.

Comment on this clonotype: One end of the junction varies from germline; a read error may be responsible. V and J are TRBV6-5 and TRBJ2-2; 11 bases align to TRBD2. This CDR3 spans 17 amino acids. Germline CDR1 and CDR2: MNHEY and SVGAGI. CDR3 loop: CTSSYGVAGGPPGELFF. CDR3 DNA sequence: TGTACCAGCAGTTACGGTGTAGCGGGAGGGCCACCCGGGGAGCTGTTTTTT.

This clonotype was counted many times. The J gene is TRBJ1-2, the V gene TRBV11-2; TRBD1 matches at 8 bases. V shed 0 bases, J shed 4 bases, and the junction held 10 bases outside the gene matches. CDR1 and CDR2 from the germline V gene are SGHAT and FQNNGV. The CDR3 runs to 17 residues. CDR3 in DNA: TGTGCCAGCAGCTTAGATCCCCCGGGACAGGCCTCCTATGGCTACACCTTC. This sequence encodes CASSLDPPGQASYGYTF.

Notes on this clonotype: Given a much more abundant clone one base away, this may be a read error. The gene calls are TRBV10-1 and TRBJ2-1, with a possible D match to TRBD1 (6 bases). The CDR3 has 12 residues. Looked up from germline, CDR1 is WNHNN and CDR2 is SYGVQD (reference sequence). The CDR3, as DNA: TGCGCCAGCAGTCAACAGGGAAGAGAGCAGTCCTTC. This translates into CASSQQGREQSF.

This sequence joins TRBV5-1 and TRBJ2-5; 7 bases fit TRBD2. The V segment lost 0 bases and the J segment 6 bases; nucleotides outside the gene matches: 5. The CDR3 has 14 residues. The germline V gene encodes CDR1 SGHRS and CDR2 YFSETQ. CDR3 DNA: TGCGCCAGCAGCTTGGCCGGGACTACAAAGACCCAGTACTTC. Amino acid sequence: CASSLAGTTKTQYF. Combining the CDR3 with reference TRBV5-1 and TRBJ2-5 gives the whole variable domain KAGVTQTPRYLIKTRGQQVTLSCSPISGHRSVSWYQQTPGQGLQFLFEYFSETQRNKGNFPGRFSGRQFSNSRSEMNVSTLELGDSALYLCASSLAGTTKTQYFGPGTRLLVL.